The sequence of this T cell receptor beta chain was determined in a study of T cell responses to AZD1222 COVID-19 vaccine. Whole-study results and caveats: Two AZD1222 administrations were followed by greater Spike-specific TCR breadth and depth. Just five to seven AZD1222 recipients tested seropositive at baseline. Females outnumbered males among donors, who were mostly white British; clonal diversity was possibly underestimated. Repertoires were collected only later (after the peak T cell response had occurred).

Repertoires were generated with immunoSEQ multiplex PCR, while TCRdb's copy carries only in-frame clones and drops some. Of under 200,000 clones listed, roughly 85% are singletons. Looked up from germline, CDR1 is SQVTM and CDR2 is ANQGSEA. The CDR3 contains 17 residues. The trim removed 3 bases at V and 2 bases at J, leaving 10 bases unmatched. About this clone: Its antigen is not identified.

The TCR comes from an adult who received the AZD1222 COVID-19 vaccine. The chain uses TRBV29-1 and TRBJ2-3; 11 positions match TRBD2. This specimen was peripheral blood, taken 28 days after the second AZD1222 dose. The chain's CDR3 is CSVEGLAGGRATDTQYF. CDR3 in DNA: TGCAGCGTTGAGGGGTTAGCGGGGGGGAGAGCCACAGATACGCAGTATTTT.